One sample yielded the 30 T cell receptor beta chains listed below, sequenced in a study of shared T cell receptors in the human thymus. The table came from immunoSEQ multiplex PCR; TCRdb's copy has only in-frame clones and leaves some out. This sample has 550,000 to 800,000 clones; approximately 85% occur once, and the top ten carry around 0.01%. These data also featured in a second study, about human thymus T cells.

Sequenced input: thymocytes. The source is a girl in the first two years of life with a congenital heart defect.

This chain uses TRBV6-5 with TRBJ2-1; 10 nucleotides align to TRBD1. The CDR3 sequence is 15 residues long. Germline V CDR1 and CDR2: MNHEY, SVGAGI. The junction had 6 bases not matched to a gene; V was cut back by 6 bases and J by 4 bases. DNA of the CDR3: TGTGCCAGCAGGCCGGGACAGGGGCTGTACAATGAGCAGTTCTTC. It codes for CASRPGQGLYNEQFF.

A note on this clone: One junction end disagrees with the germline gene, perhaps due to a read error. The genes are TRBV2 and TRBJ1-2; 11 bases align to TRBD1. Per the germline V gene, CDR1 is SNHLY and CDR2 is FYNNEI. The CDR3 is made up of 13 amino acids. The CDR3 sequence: CASEPRQLGQGDF. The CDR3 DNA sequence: TGTGCCAGCGAGCCTAGGCAGCTGGGACAGGGGGACTTC.

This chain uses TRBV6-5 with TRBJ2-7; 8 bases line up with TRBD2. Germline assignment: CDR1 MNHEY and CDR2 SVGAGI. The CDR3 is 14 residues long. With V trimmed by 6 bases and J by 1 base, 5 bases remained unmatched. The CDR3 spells CASRWRGVSYEQYF. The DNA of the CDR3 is TGTGCCAGCAGATGGCGGGGGGTTTCCTACGAGCAGTACTTC.

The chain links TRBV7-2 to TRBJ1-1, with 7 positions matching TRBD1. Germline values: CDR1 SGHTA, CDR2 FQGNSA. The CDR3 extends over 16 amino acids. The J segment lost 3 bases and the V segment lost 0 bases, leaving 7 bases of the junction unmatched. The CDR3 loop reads CASSLAQTGWYTEAFF. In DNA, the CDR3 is TGTGCCAGCAGCTTAGCCCAGACAGGGTGGTACACTGAAGCTTTCTTT.

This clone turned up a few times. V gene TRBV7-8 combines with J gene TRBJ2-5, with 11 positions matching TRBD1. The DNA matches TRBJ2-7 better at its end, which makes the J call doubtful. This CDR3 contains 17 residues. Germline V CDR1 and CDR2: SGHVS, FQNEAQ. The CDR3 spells CASSFSSDRGRIYEQYF. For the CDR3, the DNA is TGTGCCAGCAGCTTTTCGTCGGACAGGGGGCGCATATACGAGCAGTACTTC.

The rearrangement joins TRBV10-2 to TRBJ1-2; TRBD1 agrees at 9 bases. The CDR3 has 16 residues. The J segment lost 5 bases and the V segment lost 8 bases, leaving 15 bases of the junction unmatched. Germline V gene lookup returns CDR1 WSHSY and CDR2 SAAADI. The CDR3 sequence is CASRASSEGQGYGYTF. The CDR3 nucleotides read TGCGCCAGCCGAGCCAGCTCAGAGGGACAGGGTTATGGCTACACCTTC.

CDR3 region: CASSPTSGNQETQYF. CDR3 DNA: TGTGCCAGCAGTCCGACTAGCGGGAACCAAGAGACCCAGTACTTC. The chain links TRBV6-1 to TRBJ2-5; TRBD2 matches 11 bases. Germline V lookup: CDR1 MNHNS, CDR2 SASEGT. V lost 5 bases to trimming and J lost 0 bases; unmatched junction nucleotides: 2. The CDR3 has 15 residues.

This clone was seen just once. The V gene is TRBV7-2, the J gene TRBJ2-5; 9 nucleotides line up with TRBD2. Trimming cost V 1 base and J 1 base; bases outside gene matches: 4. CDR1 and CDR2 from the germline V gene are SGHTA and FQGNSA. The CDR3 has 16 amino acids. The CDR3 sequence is CASSLEMRGGQETQYF. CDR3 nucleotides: TGTGCCAGCAGCTTAGAAATGCGGGGGGGCCAAGAGACCCAGTACTTC.

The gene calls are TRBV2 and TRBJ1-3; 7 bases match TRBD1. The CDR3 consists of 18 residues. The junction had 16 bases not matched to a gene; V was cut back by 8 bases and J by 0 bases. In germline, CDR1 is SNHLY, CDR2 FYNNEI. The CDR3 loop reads CASRGQSRRVSSGNTIYF. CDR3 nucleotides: TGTGCCAGCCGGGGACAGAGTAGAAGAGTAAGCTCTGGAAACACCATATATTTT.

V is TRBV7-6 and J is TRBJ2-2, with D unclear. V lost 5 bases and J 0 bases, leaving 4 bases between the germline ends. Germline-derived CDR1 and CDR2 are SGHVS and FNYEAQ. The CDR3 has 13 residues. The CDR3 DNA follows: TGTGCCAGCAGCCCCGCGAACACCGGGGAGCTGTTTTTT. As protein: CASSPANTGELFF.

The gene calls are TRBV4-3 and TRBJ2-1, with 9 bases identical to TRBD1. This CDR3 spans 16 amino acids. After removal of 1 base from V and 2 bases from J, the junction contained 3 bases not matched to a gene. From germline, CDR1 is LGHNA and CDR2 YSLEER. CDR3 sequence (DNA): TGCGCCAGCAGCCAAGCCGGGACAGGGACCTACAATGAGCAGTTCTTC. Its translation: CASSQAGTGTYNEQFF.

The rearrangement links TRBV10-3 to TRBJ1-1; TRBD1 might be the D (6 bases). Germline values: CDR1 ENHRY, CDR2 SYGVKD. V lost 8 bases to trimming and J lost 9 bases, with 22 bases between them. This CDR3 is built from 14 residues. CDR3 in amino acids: CAIGYVGAINKAFF. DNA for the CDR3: TGTGCCATCGGCTATGTGGGGGCAATCAACAAAGCTTTCTTT.

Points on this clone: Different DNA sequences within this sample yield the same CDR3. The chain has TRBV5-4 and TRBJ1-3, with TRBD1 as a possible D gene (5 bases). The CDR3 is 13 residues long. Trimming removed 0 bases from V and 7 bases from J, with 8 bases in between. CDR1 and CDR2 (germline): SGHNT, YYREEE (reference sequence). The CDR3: CASSLGGRNTIYF. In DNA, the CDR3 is TGTGCCAGCAGCTTGGGGGGCCGGAACACCATATATTTT.

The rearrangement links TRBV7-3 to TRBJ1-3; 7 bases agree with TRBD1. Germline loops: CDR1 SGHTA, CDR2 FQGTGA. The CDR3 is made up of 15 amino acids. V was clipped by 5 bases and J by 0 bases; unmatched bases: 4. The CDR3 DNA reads TGTGCCAGCAGCCCTGACAGGGACTCTGGAAACACCATATATTTT. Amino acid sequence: CASSPDRDSGNTIYF.

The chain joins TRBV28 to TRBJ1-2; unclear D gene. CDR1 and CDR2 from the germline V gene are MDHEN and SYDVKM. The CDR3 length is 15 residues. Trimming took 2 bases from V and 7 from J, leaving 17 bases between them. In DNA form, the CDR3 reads TGTGCCAGCAGTTTACAGAGGCCCTCCTCTTGTGGCTACACCTTC. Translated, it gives CASSLQRPSSCGYTF.

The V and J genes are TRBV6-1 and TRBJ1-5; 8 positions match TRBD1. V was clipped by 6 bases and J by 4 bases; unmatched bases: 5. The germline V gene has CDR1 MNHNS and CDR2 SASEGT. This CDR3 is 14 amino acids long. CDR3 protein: CASSSTGENQPQHF. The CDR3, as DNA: TGTGCCAGCAGCTCGACAGGGGAGAATCAGCCCCAGCATTTT.

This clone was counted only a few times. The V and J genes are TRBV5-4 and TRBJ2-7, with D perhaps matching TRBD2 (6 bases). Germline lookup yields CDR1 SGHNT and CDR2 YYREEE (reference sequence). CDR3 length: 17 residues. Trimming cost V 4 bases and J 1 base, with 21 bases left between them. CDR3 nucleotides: TGTGCCAGCAGCCGACTCGGGGGAGCCCTACCTTCCTACGAGCAGTACTTC. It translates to CASSRLGGALPSYEQYF.

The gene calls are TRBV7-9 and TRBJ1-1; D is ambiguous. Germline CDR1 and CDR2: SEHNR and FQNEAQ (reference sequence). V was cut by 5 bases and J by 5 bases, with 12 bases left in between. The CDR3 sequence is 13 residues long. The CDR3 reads CASSPATETEAFF. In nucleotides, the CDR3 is TGTGCCAGCAGCCCAGCGACGGAGACTGAAGCTTTCTTT. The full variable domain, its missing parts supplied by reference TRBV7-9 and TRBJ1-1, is DTGVSQNPRHKITKRGQNVTFRCDPISEHNRLYWYRQTLGQGPEFLTYFQNEAQLEKSRLLSDRFSAERPKGSFSTLEIQRTEQGDSAMYLCASSPATETEAFFGQGTRLTVV.

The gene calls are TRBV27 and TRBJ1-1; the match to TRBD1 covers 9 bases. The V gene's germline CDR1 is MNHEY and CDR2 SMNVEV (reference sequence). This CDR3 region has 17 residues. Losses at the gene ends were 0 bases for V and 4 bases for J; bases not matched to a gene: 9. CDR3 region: CASSLSGGQGRFTEAFF. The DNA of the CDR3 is TGTGCCAGCAGTTTATCGGGCGGACAGGGGCGTTTCACTGAAGCTTTCTTT.

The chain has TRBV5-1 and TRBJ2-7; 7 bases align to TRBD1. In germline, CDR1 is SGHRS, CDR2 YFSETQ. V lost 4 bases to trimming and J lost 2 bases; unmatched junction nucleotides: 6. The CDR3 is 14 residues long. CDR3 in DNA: TGCGCCAGCAGCCCCTGGACAGGAACCTACGAGCAGTACTTC. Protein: CASSPWTGTYEQYF.

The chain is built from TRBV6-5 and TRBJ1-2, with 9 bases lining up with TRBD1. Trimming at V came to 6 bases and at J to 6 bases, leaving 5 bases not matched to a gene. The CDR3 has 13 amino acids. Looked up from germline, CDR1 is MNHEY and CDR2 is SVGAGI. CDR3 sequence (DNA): TGTGCCAGCAGCCATACAGGGGGCCATGGCTACACCTTC. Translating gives CASSHTGGHGYTF.

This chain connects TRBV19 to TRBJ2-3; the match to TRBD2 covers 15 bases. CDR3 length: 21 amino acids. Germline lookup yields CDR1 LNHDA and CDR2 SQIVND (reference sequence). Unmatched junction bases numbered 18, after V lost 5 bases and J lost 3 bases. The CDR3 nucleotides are TGTGCCAGTAGTGCTAGTCAGGGGACTAGCGGGGGGCCAGGTGGTACAGATACGCAGTATTTT. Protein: CASSASQGTSGGPGGTDTQYF.

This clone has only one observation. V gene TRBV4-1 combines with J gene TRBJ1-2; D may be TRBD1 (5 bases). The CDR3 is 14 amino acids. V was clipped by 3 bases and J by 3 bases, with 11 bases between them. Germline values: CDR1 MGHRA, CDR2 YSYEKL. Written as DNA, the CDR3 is TGCGCCAGCAGCCATCAGGGAACTCACTATGGCTACACCTTC. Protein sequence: CASSHQGTHYGYTF.

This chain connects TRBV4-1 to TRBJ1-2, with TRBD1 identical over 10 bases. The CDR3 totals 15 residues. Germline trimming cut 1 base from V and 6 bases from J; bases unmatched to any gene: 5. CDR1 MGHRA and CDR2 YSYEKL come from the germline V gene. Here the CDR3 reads CASSQAPDRGHGYTF. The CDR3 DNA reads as TGCGCCAGCAGCCAAGCGCCTGACAGGGGGCATGGCTACACCTTC.

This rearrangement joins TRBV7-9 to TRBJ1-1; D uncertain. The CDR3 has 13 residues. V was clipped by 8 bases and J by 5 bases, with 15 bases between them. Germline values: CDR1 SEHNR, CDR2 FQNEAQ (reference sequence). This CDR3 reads CASGKQRVTEAFF. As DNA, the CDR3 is TGTGCCAGCGGCAAACAGAGGGTGACTGAAGCTTTCTTT.

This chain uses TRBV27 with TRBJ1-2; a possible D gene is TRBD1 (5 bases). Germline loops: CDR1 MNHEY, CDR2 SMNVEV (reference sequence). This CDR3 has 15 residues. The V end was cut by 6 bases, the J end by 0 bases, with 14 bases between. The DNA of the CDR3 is TGTGCCAGCAGACCATCGACAGTAACTAACTATGGCTACACCTTC. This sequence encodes CASRPSTVTNYGYTF.

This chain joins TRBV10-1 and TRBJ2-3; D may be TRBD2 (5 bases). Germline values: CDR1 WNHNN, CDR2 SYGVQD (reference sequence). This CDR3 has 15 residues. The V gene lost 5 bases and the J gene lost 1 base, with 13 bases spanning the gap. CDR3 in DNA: TGCGCCAGCAGTCCAACTAAGGACTGCACAGATACGCAGTATTTT. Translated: CASSPTKDCTDTQYF.

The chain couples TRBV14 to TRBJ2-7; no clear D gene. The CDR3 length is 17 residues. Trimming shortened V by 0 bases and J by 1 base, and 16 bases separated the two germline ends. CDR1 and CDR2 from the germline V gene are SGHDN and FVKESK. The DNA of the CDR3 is TGTGCCAGCAGCCAAGATGAGGCCCTCAGTGAATCCTACGAGCAGTACTTC. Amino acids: CASSQDEALSESYEQYF. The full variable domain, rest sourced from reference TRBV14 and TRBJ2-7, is EAGVTQFPSHSVIEKGQTVTLRCDPISGHDNLYWYRRVMGKEIKFLLHFVKESKQDESGMPNNRFLAERTGGTYSTLKVQPAELEDSGVYFCASSQDEALSESYEQYFGPGTRLTVT.

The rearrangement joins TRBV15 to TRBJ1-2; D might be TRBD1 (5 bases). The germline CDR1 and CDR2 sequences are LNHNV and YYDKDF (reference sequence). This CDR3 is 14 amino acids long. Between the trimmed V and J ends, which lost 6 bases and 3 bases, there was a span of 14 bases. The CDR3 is CATRFRTGDYGYTF. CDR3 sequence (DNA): TGTGCCACCAGGTTCCGAACAGGTGACTATGGCTACACCTTC.

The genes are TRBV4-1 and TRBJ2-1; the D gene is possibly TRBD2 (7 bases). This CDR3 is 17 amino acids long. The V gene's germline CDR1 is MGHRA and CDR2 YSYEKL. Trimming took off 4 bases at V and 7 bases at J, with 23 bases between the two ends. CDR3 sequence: CASSLSWRGGGGNEQFF. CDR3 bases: TGCGCCAGCAGCCTAAGCTGGAGGGGGGGCGGTGGGAATGAGCAGTTCTTC.